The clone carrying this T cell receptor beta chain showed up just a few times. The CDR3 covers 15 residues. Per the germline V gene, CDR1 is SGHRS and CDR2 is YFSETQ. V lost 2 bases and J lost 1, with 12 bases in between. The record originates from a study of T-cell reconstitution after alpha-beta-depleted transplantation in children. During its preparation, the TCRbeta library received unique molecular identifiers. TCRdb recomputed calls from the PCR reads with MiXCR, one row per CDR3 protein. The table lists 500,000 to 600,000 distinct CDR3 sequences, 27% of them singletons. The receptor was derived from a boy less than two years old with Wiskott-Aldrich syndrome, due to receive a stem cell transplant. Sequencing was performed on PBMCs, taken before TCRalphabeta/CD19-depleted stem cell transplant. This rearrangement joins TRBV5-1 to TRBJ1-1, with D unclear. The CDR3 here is CASSFTTAGNTEAFF. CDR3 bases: TGCGCCAGCAGCTTTACCACCGCAGGGAACACTGAAGCTTTCTTT.